The 2 T cell receptor beta chains presented below share a single source sample, sequenced in a study of PD-1 blockade in classical Hodgkin lymphoma. Every patient relapsed after autologous stem cell transplantation, and brentuximab vedotin exposure varied. Only in-frame clones appear in the TCRdb table, and some are missing; sequencing was by immunoSEQ multiplex PCR. The table lists 50,000 or so clones, approximately 73% of them singletons, with more than 12% in the top ten. Sequenced material: peripheral blood mononuclear cells (PBMCs), taken before the second cycle of nivolumab. Receptor source: a human donor with classical Hodgkin lymphoma.

The chain combines TRBV19 with TRBJ2-5; TRBD2 is a possible D gene (5 bases). This CDR3 has 14 amino acids. CDR1 is LNHDA and CDR2 is SQIVND in the germline V gene (reference sequence). V shed 6 bases and J shed 4 bases, with 15 bases lying between them. The CDR3, as DNA: TGTGCCAGTAGCGAGGGTCCGGCGGGAGAGACCCAGTACTTC. Translating it yields CASSEGPAGETQYF.

This clone came up a few times. The CDR3 DNA follows: TGCAGTGCTAGCCGTGGTGGCTACACCTTC. Protein product: CSASRGGYTF. This rearrangement joins TRBV20-1 to TRBJ1-2; D is undetermined. There are 10 residues in the CDR3. Germline V gene data show CDR1 as DFQATT and CDR2 as SNEGSKA (reference sequence). V shed 3 bases and J shed 7 bases, with 6 bases lying between them.